Below, 25 T cell receptor beta chains from the same sample are listed, as sequenced in a study of T cell repertoires in cytomegalovirus infection. Their specific antigens are unknown. One entry per CDR3 protein, called by TCRdb with MiXCR from the reads. The sample carries 30,000 to 40,000 distinct CDR3 sequences, about 48% recorded once. The input for sequencing was CD8+ T cells from cultured PBMCs, taken from culture after CMV antigen stimulation. These receptors came from a human donor in good health (CMV status not recorded). Some clones in this sample may be carry-over from other donors' samples.

This clonotype came up a few times. The CDR3 sequence is CASGGEGRGTGELFF. CDR3 nucleotides: TGTGCCAGCGGCGGGGAGGGGCGCGGCACCGGGGAGCTGTTTTTT. The chain joins TRBV7-6 to TRBJ2-2; 7 bases match TRBD2. J was trimmed by 4 bases and V by 8 bases; bases with no gene match: 10. Germline V gene data show CDR1 as SGHVS and CDR2 as FNYEAQ. The length of the CDR3 is 15 residues.

In this sample, this clonotype turned up a few times. DNA for the CDR3: TGTGCCAGCAGCCTACGGGACACCCTCTCCTACAATGAGCAGTTCTTC. Translation: CASSLRDTLSYNEQFF. The chain employs TRBV7-2 and TRBJ2-1; tentative D call: TRBD1 (6 bases). The CDR3 contains 16 residues. Germline assignment: CDR1 SGHTA and CDR2 FQGNSA. V lost 5 bases and J lost 0, with 14 bases in between. Using reference TRBV7-2 and TRBJ2-1 for the parts outside the CDR3, the full variable domain is GAGVSQSPSNKVTEKGKDVELRCDPISGHTALYWYRQSLGQGLEFLIYFQGNSAPDKSGLPSDRFSAERTGGSVSTLTIQRTQQEDSAVYLCASSLRDTLSYNEQFFGPGTRLTVL.

This sequence joins TRBV28 and TRBJ2-1; D is perhaps TRBD2 (6 bases). Deletions cut 7 bases from V and 12 bases from J, with 13 bases between. This CDR3 is 11 amino acids long. The germline V gene has CDR1 MDHEN and CDR2 SYDVKM. The CDR3 nucleotides read TGTGCCAGCACCCCTGGAGGGCCGCAGTTCTTC. It is translated as CASTPGGPQFF.

V is TRBV6-8 and J is TRBJ1-1; D is uncertain. Germline CDR1 MNHGY, CDR2 SAAAGT. The CDR3 is 14 amino acids. V lost 7 bases, J lost 3 bases, and 15 bases lay in between. CDR3 sequence: CASTEIREDTEAFF. The CDR3 DNA is TGTGCCAGCACCGAAATCCGGGAGGACACTGAAGCTTTCTTT.

V and J are TRBV6-6 and TRBJ2-7, with D hard to call. Germline V gives CDR1 MNHNY, CDR2 SVGAGI (reference sequence). The CDR3 runs to 16 residues. The V end lost 0 bases, the J end lost 2 bases, and 14 bases lay between the germline ends. The CDR3 sequence is CASSYSNRDGTYEQYF. The CDR3 DNA follows: TGTGCCAGCAGTTACTCGAATAGGGATGGGACCTACGAGCAGTACTTC.

This clonotype was recorded a few times. J is TRBJ1-2 and V is TRBV19; D is unclear. The germline V and J ends were trimmed by 5 bases and 0 bases, with 13 bases remaining between them. CDR3 size: 15 residues. CDR1 and CDR2 (germline): LNHDA, SQIVND (reference sequence). The CDR3 DNA follows: TGTGCCAGTAGTGCCCCGGACGGTTCTAACTATGGCTACACCTTC. Encoded protein: CASSAPDGSNYGYTF.

V usage is TRBV4-2 and J usage is TRBJ1-1, with D uncertain. V gave up 1 base and J gave up 4 bases, with 13 bases separating them. Germline loops: CDR1 LGHNA, CDR2 YNFKEQ. The CDR3 is made up of 15 amino acids. The CDR3 loop is CASSQVDGESTEAFF. CDR3 in DNA: TGTGCCAGCAGCCAAGTGGACGGAGAGAGCACTGAAGCTTTCTTT.

The chain combines TRBV7-9 with TRBJ2-7; 10 bases match TRBD1. Germline V CDR1 and CDR2: SEHNR, FQNEAQ (reference sequence). Trimming at V came to 5 bases and at J to 5 bases, leaving 9 bases not matched to a gene. The CDR3 runs 15 residues. The CDR3 protein is CASSRGTGDPHEQYF. CDR3 DNA sequence: TGTGCCAGCAGCCGAGGGACAGGGGACCCCCACGAGCAGTACTTC.

V usage is TRBV13 and J usage is TRBJ2-7, with D maybe TRBD1 (6 bases). The germline V and J ends were trimmed by 2 bases and 2 bases, with 13 bases remaining between them. There are 15 residues in the CDR3. CDR1 and CDR2 from the germline V gene are PRHDT and FYEKMQ (reference sequence). CDR3 amino acids: CASSLPGRGTYEQYF. The CDR3 nucleotides read TGTGCCAGCAGCTTACCCGGCAGGGGCACCTACGAGCAGTACTTC.

V and J are TRBV5-1 and TRBJ2-7, with D possibly TRBD1 on 8 matching bases. The V gene's germline CDR1 is SGHRS and CDR2 YFSETQ. CDR3 length: 17 residues. V lost 4 bases and J lost 3, with 23 bases in between. The CDR3 DNA reads TGCGCCAGCAGCGAGCGGGGAGGATCAGGGGGCGACTACGAGCAGTACTTC. Translating it yields CASSERGGSGGDYEQYF.

The chain recombines TRBV2 with TRBJ1-5; D is perhaps TRBD1 (6 bases). Trimming removed 6 bases from V and 4 bases from J, with 13 bases in between. Germline values: CDR1 SNHLY, CDR2 FYNNEI. CDR3 length: 14 amino acids. The CDR3 loop reads CASRRQGRNQPQHF. The CDR3, as DNA: TGTGCCAGCAGGAGGCAGGGGCGGAATCAGCCCCAGCATTTT.

The rearrangement uses TRBV6-1 and TRBJ2-3; 7 bases map to TRBD1. V was pared by 2 bases and J by 0 bases, with 11 bases of the junction left unmatched. The CDR3 totals 18 residues. Germline loops: CDR1 MNHNS, CDR2 SASEGT. The CDR3 region is CASSETGSTGISTDTQYF. The CDR3 region has the DNA TGTGCCAGCAGTGAAACCGGTTCGACAGGGATAAGCACAGATACGCAGTATTTT.

CDR3: CSASTGVNWNQPQHF. The CDR3 DNA reads as TGCAGTGCTAGCACAGGGGTTAATTGGAATCAGCCCCAGCATTTT. V is TRBV20-1 and J is TRBJ1-5; 7 nucleotides agree with TRBD1. V lost 3 bases and J lost 4; bases outside the gene matches: 9. Per germline, CDR1 DFQATT and CDR2 SNEGSKA (reference sequence). This CDR3 has 15 amino acids.

The table lists this clonotype with a few counts. The chain links TRBV19 to TRBJ1-4, with D possibly matching TRBD1 (5 bases). The CDR3 totals 16 residues. V lost 3 bases and J 3 bases, leaving 14 bases between the germline ends. The germline gives CDR1 LNHDA, CDR2 SQIVND (reference sequence). The CDR3 here is CASSMAWGRANEKLFF. The CDR3 coding sequence is TGTGCCAGTAGTATGGCCTGGGGGAGGGCTAATGAAAAACTGTTTTTT. The entire variable domain, with the rest obtained from reference TRBV19 and TRBJ1-4, is as follows: DGGITQSPKYLFRKEGQNVTLSCEQNLNHDAMYWYRQDPGQGLRLIYYSQIVNDFQKGDIAEGYSVSREKKESFPLTVTSAQKNPTAFYLCASSMAWGRANEKLFFGSGTQLSVL.

The rearrangement uses TRBV5-4 and TRBJ2-5; 15 positions match TRBD2. With V trimmed by 6 bases and J by 5 bases, 8 bases remained unmatched. The germline V gene encodes CDR1 SGHNT and CDR2 YYREEE (reference sequence). The CDR3 is made up of 16 amino acids. CDR3 nucleotide sequence: TGTGCCAGCACTCTACGGACTAGCGGGAGGGTGGAGACCCAGTACTTC. Amino acids: CASTLRTSGRVETQYF.

Here the CDR3 reads CASRPDVGDSPLHF. The CDR3 nucleotides are TGTGCCAGCAGACCCGACGTAGGCGATTCACCCCTCCACTTT. This chain links TRBV7-9 with TRBJ1-6, with unresolved D. The CDR3 has 14 residues. Looked up from germline, CDR1 is SEHNR and CDR2 is FQNEAQ (reference sequence). The V end lost 6 bases, the J end lost 8 bases, and 14 bases lay between the germline ends.

The chain's CDR3 is CASSLRAGGSTDTQYF. The CDR3, as DNA: TGTGCCAGCAGTTTAAGAGCGGGAGGGAGCACAGATACGCAGTATTTT. The gene calls are TRBV6-5 and TRBJ2-3; 10 bases map to TRBD2. The CDR3 covers 16 residues. Germline CDR1 reads MNHEY; CDR2 reads SVGAGI. V gave up 4 bases and J gave up 0 bases; unmatched junction bases: 4.

The V call is TRBV7-2, the J call TRBJ2-3, with D uncertain. The CDR3 totals 12 residues. The V end was cut by 2 bases, the J end by 4 bases, with 4 bases between. Looked up from germline, CDR1 is SGHTA and CDR2 is FQGNSA. The CDR3 loop reads CASSLSPDTQYF. DNA for the CDR3: TGTGCCAGCAGCTTAAGCCCAGATACGCAGTATTTT.

This clonotype was observed once. This chain connects TRBV19 to TRBJ2-7; the D is unclear. CDR1 and CDR2 (germline): LNHDA, SQIVND (reference sequence). CDR3 length: 13 residues. V gave up 3 bases and J gave up 6 bases, with 12 bases separating them. CDR3 sequence reads: CASSIGPRGEQYF. CDR3 sequence (DNA): TGTGCCAGTAGTATTGGACCGCGCGGCGAGCAGTACTTC.

This clonotype was seen more than once but under ten times. The genes are TRBV18 and TRBJ2-1, with TRBD2 matching over 8 bases. J gave up 8 bases and V 2 bases, and 8 bases lay outside the gene matches. The CDR3 extends over 15 amino acids. Germline loops: CDR1 KGHSH, CDR2 LQKENI. For the CDR3, the DNA is TGTGCCAGCTCACCAGTAGCGGGGCCTTCGTATGAGCAGTTCTTC. Its translation: CASSPVAGPSYEQFF.

This clonotype showed up just a few times. The chain joins TRBV7-9 to TRBJ2-5, with 11 nucleotides matching TRBD1. The germline V gene encodes CDR1 SEHNR and CDR2 FQNEAQ (reference sequence). The CDR3 is made up of 16 amino acids. J lost 2 bases, V lost 5 bases, and 7 bases had no gene match. The CDR3 here is CASSHGQGAGQETQYF. CDR3 sequence (DNA): TGTGCCAGCAGCCATGGACAGGGGGCAGGGCAAGAGACCCAGTACTTC.

This clonotype showed up just a few times. V gene TRBV11-3 combines with J gene TRBJ2-1; 10 nucleotides match TRBD2. The CDR3 runs to 17 residues. J gave up 7 bases and V 0 bases, and 9 bases lay outside the gene matches. Per germline, CDR1 SGHNT and CDR2 YENEEA. The CDR3 here is CASSLDPQREGGNEQFF. CDR3 coding DNA: TGTGCCAGCAGCTTAGATCCCCAGCGGGAGGGCGGGAATGAGCAGTTCTTC.

The chain employs TRBV7-2 and TRBJ2-7, with D uncertain. The CDR3 is made up of 14 amino acids. V was cut by 0 bases and J by 0 bases, with 6 bases left in between. Germline loops: CDR1 SGHTA, CDR2 FQGNSA. The CDR3 nucleotides are TGTGCCAGCAGCTTAGCGGGTAGCTCCTACGAGCAGTACTTC. Protein product: CASSLAGSSYEQYF.

Only a few counts were recorded for this clonotype. V gene TRBV6-4 combines with J gene TRBJ1-2; a possible D gene is TRBD1 (5 bases). The V and J ends lost 6 bases and 4 bases respectively, with 18 bases between them. Germline CDR1 MRHNA, CDR2 SNTAGT. The CDR3 extends over 15 amino acids. CDR3: CASRRNADSSYGYTF. Written as DNA, the CDR3 is TGTGCCAGCAGACGAAACGCTGACAGTTCCTATGGCTACACCTTC.

The chain is built from TRBV6-2 or TRBV6-3 and TRBJ1-2; 7 positions agree with TRBD1. The junction had 7 bases not matched to a gene; V was cut back by 2 bases and J by 4 bases. The CDR3 is made up of 15 amino acids. Germline V CDR1 and CDR2: MNHEY, SVGEGT. Here the CDR3 reads CASSYAGQARYGYTF. The CDR3 nucleotides are TGTGCCAGCAGTTACGCTGGACAGGCCCGCTATGGCTACACCTTC.